Listed here is a single T cell receptor (beta chain). No antigen is known for it. The sample comes from a study of T cell responses to AZD1222 COVID-19 vaccine. For the study at large: Both about-4-week and about-12-week second-dose recipients were combined. Study results and caveats: Clonal diversity may have been underestimated, and the donors were mostly white British, with more females than males. The study identified only a handful of AZD1222 recipients as seropositive at baseline. Following two doses of AZD1222, Spike-specific TCR breadth and depth rose.

Assay used: immunoSEQ multiplex PCR; TCRdb lists only in-frame clones, some missing. The data contain some 120,000 clones, 80% to 90% of them singletons. V trimming: 5 bases; J trimming: 1 base; junction bases outside the gene matches: 3. Per the germline V gene, CDR1 is SGHTA and CDR2 is FQGNSA. The CDR3 spans 15 residues. This clonotype was sampled from an adult in good health. This chain uses TRBV7-2 with TRBJ2-2, with TRBD1 matching 8 bases. Sequenced material: peripheral blood, taken on day 0 of AZD1222 vaccination. The CDR3 DNA reads as TGTGCCAGCAGCATTGACAGGGGGAACACCGGGGAGCTGTTTTTT. Encoded protein: CASSIDRGNTGELFF.